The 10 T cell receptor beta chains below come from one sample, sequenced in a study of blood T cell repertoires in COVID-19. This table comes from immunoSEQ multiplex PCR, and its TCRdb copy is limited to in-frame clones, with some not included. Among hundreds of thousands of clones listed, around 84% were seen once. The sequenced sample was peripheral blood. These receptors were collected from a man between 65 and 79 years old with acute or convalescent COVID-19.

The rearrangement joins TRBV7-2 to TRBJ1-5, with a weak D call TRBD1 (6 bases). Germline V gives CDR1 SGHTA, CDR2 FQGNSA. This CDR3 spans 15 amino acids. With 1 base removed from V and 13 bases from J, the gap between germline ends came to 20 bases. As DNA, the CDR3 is TGTGCCAGCAGCTTAGGTTCGGGGGGCTGGGCAAGACAGCATTTT. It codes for CASSLGSGGWARQHF.

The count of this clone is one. The CDR3 loop is CSASLSRGNTEAFF. CDR3 nucleotide sequence: TGCAGTGCTAGTCTCTCCAGGGGGAACACTGAAGCTTTCTTT. The genes are TRBV20-1 and TRBJ1-1; D may be TRBD1 (6 bases). CDR3 length: 14 amino acids. Germline assignment: CDR1 DFQATT and CDR2 SNEGSKA (reference sequence). V lost 3 bases and J 1 base, leaving 12 bases between the germline ends.

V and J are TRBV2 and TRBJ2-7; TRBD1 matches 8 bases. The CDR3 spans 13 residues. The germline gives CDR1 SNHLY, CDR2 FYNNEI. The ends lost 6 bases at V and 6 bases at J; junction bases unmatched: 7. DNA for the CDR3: TGTGCCAGCAGCGGACAGGGCGGCCTCGAGCAGTACTTC. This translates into CASSGQGGLEQYF. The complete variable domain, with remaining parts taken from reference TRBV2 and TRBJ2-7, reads EPEVTQTPSHQVTQMGQEVILRCVPISNHLYFYWYRQILGQKVEFLVSFYNNEISEKSEIFDDQFSVERPDGSNFTLKIRSTKLEDSAMYFCASSGQGGLEQYFGPGTRLTVT.

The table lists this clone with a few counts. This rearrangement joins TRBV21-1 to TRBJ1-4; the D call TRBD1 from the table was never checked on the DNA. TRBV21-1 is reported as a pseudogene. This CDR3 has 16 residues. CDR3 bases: TGTGCCAGCAGCCGGGACAGGGGATGTCGGGGGGGAAAAACTGTTTTT. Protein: CASSRDRGCRGGKTVF.

CDR3 DNA: TGCAGCGTTCCAGGGCAAAACACCGGGGAGCTGTTTTTT. Amino acid sequence: CSVPGQNTGELFF. The chain couples TRBV29-1 to TRBJ2-2; D is possibly TRBD1 (5 bases). Trimming removed 5 bases at V and 2 bases at J, with 9 bases between. The CDR3 extends over 13 amino acids. Germline V gives CDR1 SQVTM, CDR2 ANQGSEA.

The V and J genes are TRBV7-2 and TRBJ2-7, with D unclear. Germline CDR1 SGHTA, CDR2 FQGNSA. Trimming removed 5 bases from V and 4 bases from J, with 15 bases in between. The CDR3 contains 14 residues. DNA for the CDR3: TGTGCCAGCAGCGCGGTTCCGGGTCCGTACGAGCAGTACTTC. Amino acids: CASSAVPGPYEQYF.

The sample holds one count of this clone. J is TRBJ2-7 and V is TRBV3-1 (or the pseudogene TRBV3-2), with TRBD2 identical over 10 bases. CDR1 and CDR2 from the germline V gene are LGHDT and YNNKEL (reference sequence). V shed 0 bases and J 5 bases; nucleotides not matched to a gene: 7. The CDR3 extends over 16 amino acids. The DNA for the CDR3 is TGTGCCAGCAGCCAAGATCGGCTAGCGGGAGCCCACGAGCAGTACTTC. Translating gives CASSQDRLAGAHEQYF.

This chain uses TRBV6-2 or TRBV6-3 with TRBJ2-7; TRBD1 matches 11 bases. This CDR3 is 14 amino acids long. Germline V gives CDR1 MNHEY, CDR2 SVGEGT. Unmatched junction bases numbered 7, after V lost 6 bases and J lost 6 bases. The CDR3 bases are TGTGCCAGCAGCGTCCCGGGACAGGGGGTCGAGCAGTACTTC. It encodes CASSVPGQGVEQYF.

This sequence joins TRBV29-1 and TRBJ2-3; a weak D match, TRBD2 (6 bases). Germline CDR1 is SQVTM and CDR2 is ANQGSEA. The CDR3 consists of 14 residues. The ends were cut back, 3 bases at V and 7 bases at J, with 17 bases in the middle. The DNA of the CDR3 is TGCAGCGTTGACGGGACTCCCGGGGCGAATACGCAGTATTTT. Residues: CSVDGTPGANTQYF.

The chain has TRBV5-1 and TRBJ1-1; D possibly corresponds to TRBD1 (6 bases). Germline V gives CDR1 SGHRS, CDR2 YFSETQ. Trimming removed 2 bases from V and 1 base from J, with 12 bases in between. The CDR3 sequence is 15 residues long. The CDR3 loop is CASSFQGRGNTEAFF. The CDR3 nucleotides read TGCGCCAGCAGCTTTCAGGGCAGGGGGAACACTGAAGCTTTCTTT.